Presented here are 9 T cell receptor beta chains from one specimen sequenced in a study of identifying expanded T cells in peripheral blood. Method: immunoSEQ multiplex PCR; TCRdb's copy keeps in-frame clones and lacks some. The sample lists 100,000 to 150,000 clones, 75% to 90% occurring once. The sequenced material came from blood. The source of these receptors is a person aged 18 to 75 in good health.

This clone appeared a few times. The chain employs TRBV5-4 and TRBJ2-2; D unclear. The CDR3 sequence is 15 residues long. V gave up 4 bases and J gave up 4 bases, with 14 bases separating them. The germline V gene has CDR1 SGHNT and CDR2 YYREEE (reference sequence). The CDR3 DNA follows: TGTGCCAGCAGCCAATCGCCCACTGGCACCGGGGAGCTGTTTTTT. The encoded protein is CASSQSPTGTGELFF.

CDR3 amino acids: CASSLVGGGRMNTEAFF. The CDR3 DNA sequence: TGCGCCAGCAGCTTGGTTGGGGGAGGACGAATGAACACTGAAGCTTTCTTT. J is TRBJ1-1 and V is TRBV5-1, with D possibly being TRBD1 (5 bases). Germline V gene sequence: CDR1 SGHRS, CDR2 YFSETQ. The CDR3 is 17 amino acids. V shed 0 bases and J shed 0 bases, with 15 bases lying between them.

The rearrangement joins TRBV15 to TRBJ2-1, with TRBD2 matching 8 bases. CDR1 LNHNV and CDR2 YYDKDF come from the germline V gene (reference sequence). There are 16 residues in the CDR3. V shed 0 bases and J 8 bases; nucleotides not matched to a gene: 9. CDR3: CATSRDRETSVHEQFF. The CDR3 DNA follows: TGTGCCACCAGCAGAGATCGCGAGACTAGCGTCCATGAGCAGTTCTTC. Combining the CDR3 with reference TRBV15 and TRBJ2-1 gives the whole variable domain DAMVIQNPRYQVTQFGKPVTLSCSQTLNHNVMYWYQQKSSQAPKLLFHYYDKDFNNEADTPDNFQSRRPNTSFCFLDIRSPGLGDTAMYLCATSRDRETSVHEQFFGPGTRLTVL.

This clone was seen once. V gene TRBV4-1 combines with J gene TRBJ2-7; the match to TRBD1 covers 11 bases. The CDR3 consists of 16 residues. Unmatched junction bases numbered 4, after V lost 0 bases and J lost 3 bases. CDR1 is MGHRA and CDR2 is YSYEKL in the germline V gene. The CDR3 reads CASSQDGGQGVYEQYF. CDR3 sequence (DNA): TGCGCCAGCAGCCAAGATGGGGGACAGGGGGTCTACGAGCAGTACTTC.

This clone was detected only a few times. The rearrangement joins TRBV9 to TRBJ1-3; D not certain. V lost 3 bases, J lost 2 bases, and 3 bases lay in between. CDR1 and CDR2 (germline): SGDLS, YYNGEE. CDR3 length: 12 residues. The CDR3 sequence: CASSGAGNTIYF. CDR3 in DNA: TGTGCCAGCAGCGGTGCTGGAAACACCATATATTTT.

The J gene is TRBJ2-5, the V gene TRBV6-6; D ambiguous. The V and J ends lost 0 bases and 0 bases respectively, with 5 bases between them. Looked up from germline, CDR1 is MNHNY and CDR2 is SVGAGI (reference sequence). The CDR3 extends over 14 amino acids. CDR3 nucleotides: TGTGCCAGCAGTTACTCTCCTGACCAAGAGACCCAGTACTTC. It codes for CASSYSPDQETQYF.

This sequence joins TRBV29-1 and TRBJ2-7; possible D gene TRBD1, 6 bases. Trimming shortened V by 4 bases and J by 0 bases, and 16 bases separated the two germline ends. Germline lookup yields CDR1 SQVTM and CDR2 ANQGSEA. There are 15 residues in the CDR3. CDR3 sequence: CSVGYDTGFSYEQYF. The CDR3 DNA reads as TGCAGCGTTGGATACGACACAGGGTTCTCCTACGAGCAGTACTTC.

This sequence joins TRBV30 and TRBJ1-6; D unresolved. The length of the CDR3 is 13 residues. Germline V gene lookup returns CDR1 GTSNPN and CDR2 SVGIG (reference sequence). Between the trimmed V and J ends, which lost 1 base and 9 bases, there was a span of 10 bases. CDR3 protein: CAWSGQGSSPLHF. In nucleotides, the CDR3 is TGTGCCTGGAGTGGACAAGGGAGTTCACCCCTCCACTTT. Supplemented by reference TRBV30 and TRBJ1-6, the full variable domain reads SQTIHQWPATLVQPVGSPLSLECTVEGTSNPNLYWYRQAAGRGLQLLFYSVGIGQISSEVPQNLSASRPQDRQFILSSKKLLLSDSGFYLCAWSGQGSSPLHFGNGTRLTVT.

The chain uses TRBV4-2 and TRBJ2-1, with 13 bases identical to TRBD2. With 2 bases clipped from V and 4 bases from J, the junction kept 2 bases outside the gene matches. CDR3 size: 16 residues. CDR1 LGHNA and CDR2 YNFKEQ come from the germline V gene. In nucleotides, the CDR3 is TGTGCCAGCAGCCAACAGACTAGCGGGAGGTACAATGAGCAGTTCTTC. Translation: CASSQQTSGRYNEQFF.